The 22 T cell receptor beta chains presented below share a single source sample, sequenced in a study of memory CD4+ T cells and cytomegalovirus serostatus. The sort gate was single viable CD3+CD4+CD8-CD45RO+ cells for memory CD4+ T cells. Repertoires were generated with immunoSEQ multiplex PCR, while TCRdb's copy carries only in-frame clones and drops some. The sample shows 25,000 to 30,000 clones, 75% to 85% of them seen only once. Input material: memory CD4+ T cells from blood. These receptors originate from an adult in good health and CMV-seronegative.

The J gene is TRBJ1-1, the V gene TRBV11-3, with D maybe TRBD1 (6 bases). Germline V gene lookup returns CDR1 SGHNT and CDR2 YENEEA. The CDR3 totals 15 residues. The V end lost 4 bases, the J end lost 2 bases, and 14 bases lay between the germline ends. CDR3 region: CASSSNTGYNTEAFF. The CDR3 bases are TGTGCCAGCAGCTCCAATACAGGGTACAACACTGAAGCTTTCTTT.

The chain couples TRBV18 to TRBJ2-7; TRBD1 or TRBD2 may be the D gene (5 bases each). Trimming pared 3 bases from V and 6 bases from J, leaving 18 bases between. Germline-derived CDR1 and CDR2 are KGHSH and LQKENI. CDR3 length: 15 amino acids. The DNA of the CDR3 is TGTGCCAGCTCACCCCGGGACGGAGATGGTTCCGAGCAGTACTTC. Its translation is CASSPRDGDGSEQYF.

This chain connects TRBV18 to TRBJ1-3; possible D gene TRBD1, 6 bases. V was pared by 2 bases and J by 3 bases, with 8 bases between. In germline, CDR1 is KGHSH, CDR2 LQKENI. The CDR3 runs 14 residues. The CDR3 protein is CASSPTQGGNTIYF. The CDR3 region has the DNA TGTGCCAGCTCACCAACACAGGGTGGAAACACCATATATTTT.

The rearrangement joins TRBV19 to TRBJ1-2, with D perhaps matching TRBD1 (5 bases). This CDR3 has 14 amino acids. Per the germline V gene, CDR1 is LNHDA and CDR2 is SQIVND (reference sequence). Trimming took 3 bases from V and 1 from J, leaving 9 bases between them. The CDR3, as DNA: TGTGCCAGTAGTATCGCCAGGGTTAACTATGGCTACACCTTC. Translated: CASSIARVNYGYTF.

The chain has TRBV7-9 and TRBJ2-5; perhaps D is TRBD1 or TRBD2 (5 bases each). The CDR3 has 12 amino acids. Trimming cost V 8 bases and J 4 bases, with 11 bases left between them. Germline V gene lookup returns CDR1 SEHNR and CDR2 FQNEAQ (reference sequence). The CDR3 reads CASGGESETQYF. The CDR3 DNA reads as TGTGCCAGCGGGGGAGAGTCAGAGACCCAGTACTTC.

The rearrangement uses TRBV19 and TRBJ1-2; D unresolved. The CDR3 consists of 15 residues. V dropped 7 bases and J dropped 1 base, with 16 bases sitting between them. Germline-derived CDR1 and CDR2 are LNHDA and SQIVND (reference sequence). In DNA form, the CDR3 reads TGTGCCAGTAACCCCTCTTTCGATCTTAACTATGGCTACACCTTC. Protein product: CASNPSFDLNYGYTF. The full variable domain, its missing parts supplied by reference TRBV19 and TRBJ1-2, is DGGITQSPKYLFRKEGQNVTLSCEQNLNHDAMYWYRQDPGQGLRLIYYSQIVNDFQKGDIAEGYSVSREKKESFPLTVTSAQKNPTAFYLCASNPSFDLNYGYTFGSGTRLTVV.

The gene calls are TRBV4-1 and TRBJ2-3, with TRBD1 matching over 8 bases. The ends lost 2 bases at V and 7 bases at J; junction bases unmatched: 8. Germline-derived CDR1 and CDR2 are MGHRA and YSYEKL. This CDR3 is 15 amino acids long. CDR3 protein: CASSQQTGVLNTQYF. CDR3 DNA: TGCGCCAGCAGCCAACAGACAGGGGTTCTAAATACGCAGTATTTT.

This chain links TRBV11-2 with TRBJ2-7; a possible D gene is TRBD2 (5 bases). CDR1 is SGHAT, CDR2 FQNNGV, per germline. The CDR3 is 15 amino acids. V shed 0 bases and J shed 3 bases, with 12 bases lying between them. CDR3 residues: CASSLDPGKNYEQYF. The CDR3 DNA follows: TGTGCCAGCAGCTTAGATCCGGGGAAAAACTACGAGCAGTACTTC.

The chain couples TRBV30 to TRBJ1-2, with D tentatively TRBD1 (6 bases). CDR1 and CDR2 (germline): GTSNPN, SVGIG (reference sequence). The CDR3 consists of 13 residues. V shed 1 base and J shed 4 bases, with 10 bases lying between them. The CDR3 DNA follows: TGTGCCTGGAGTGGGGGGCGTATCTATGGCTACACCTTC. This gives the protein CAWSGGRIYGYTF.

This clone was found a few times. The V gene is TRBV28, the J gene TRBJ1-4, with unresolved D. Deletions cut 8 bases from V and 5 bases from J, with 6 bases between. This CDR3 region has 11 residues. CDR1 and CDR2 from the germline V gene are MDHEN and SYDVKM. The CDR3, as DNA: TGTGCCAGCTTCTGGAATGAAAAACTGTTTTTT. It encodes CASFWNEKLFF.

Remarks on this clone: A read error may account for a junction end that differs from germline. CDR3 nucleotide sequence: TGTGTCAGCCGAAATCCGGGACATCATACGCAGTATTTT. It specifies CVSRNPGHHTQYF. The V gene is TRBV6-5, the J gene TRBJ2-3, with a possible D match to TRBD1 (6 bases). From germline, CDR1 is MNHEY and CDR2 SVGAGI. This CDR3 is 13 amino acids long.

The chain employs TRBV25-1 and TRBJ1-1, with D unresolved. The CDR3 sequence is 14 residues long. The V end lost 4 bases, the J end lost 1 base, and 10 bases lay between the germline ends. The germline gives CDR1 MGHDK, CDR2 SYGVNS. The CDR3: CASSVYGRNTEAFF. The CDR3 DNA reads TGTGCCAGCAGTGTTTACGGTAGGAACACTGAAGCTTTCTTT.

The rearrangement uses TRBV5-6 and TRBJ2-7; D is unresolved. CDR3 length: 12 residues. Germline CDR1 and CDR2: SGHDT and YYEEEE. Trimming cost V 1 base and J 3 bases, with 5 bases left between them. CDR3 nucleotides: TGTGCCAGCAGCTTGAGACACTACGAGCAGTACTTC. This sequence encodes CASSLRHYEQYF.

The J gene is TRBJ1-2, the V gene TRBV7-9, with D perhaps matching TRBD1 (6 bases). CDR1 and CDR2 from the germline V gene are SEHNR and FQNEAQ (reference sequence). V dropped 1 base and J dropped 6 bases, with 24 bases sitting between them. This CDR3 region has 18 residues. The CDR3, as DNA: TGTGCCAGCAGCTTAGTAGTATCGGAACAGGGACCGGCGGATGGCTACACCTTC. Translating gives CASSLVVSEQGPADGYTF.

The chain employs TRBV7-9 and TRBJ1-1; tentative D call: TRBD1 (5 bases). The CDR3 spans 13 residues. V dropped 5 bases and J dropped 8 bases, with 15 bases sitting between them. In germline, CDR1 is SEHNR, CDR2 FQNEAQ (reference sequence). CDR3 protein: CASSPQGGVEAFF. CDR3 bases: TGTGCCAGCAGCCCCCAGGGAGGCGTCGAAGCTTTCTTT.

This clone was picked up a small number of times. CDR3 protein: CASKQGQAVDIQYF. The CDR3 coding sequence is TGCGCCAGCAAACAGGGACAGGCGGTAGACATTCAGTACTTC. The chain has TRBV5-1 and TRBJ2-4; 8 positions agree with TRBD1. The CDR3 runs to 14 residues. CDR1 is SGHRS and CDR2 is YFSETQ in the germline V gene. Trimming removed 6 bases from V and 8 bases from J; junction bases left unmatched: 10.

There are a few counts of this clone. J is TRBJ2-3 and V is TRBV5-8; 14 bases line up with TRBD2. Germline CDR1 SGHTS, CDR2 YDEGEE. The V and J ends lost 4 bases and 2 bases, in that order; junction bases with no gene match: 9. CDR3 length equals 18 residues. The CDR3 spells CASSRPTSGGALTDTQYF. The CDR3 DNA follows: TGTGCCAGCAGCAGACCGACTAGCGGGGGGGCCCTCACAGATACGCAGTATTTT. The full variable domain, its missing parts supplied by reference TRBV5-8 and TRBJ2-3, is EAGVTQSPTHLIKTRGQQATLRCSPISGHTSVYWYQQALGLGLQFLLWYDEGEERNRGNFPPRFSGRQFPNYSSELNVNALELEDSALYLCASSRPTSGGALTDTQYFGPGTRLTVL.

The chain employs TRBV28 and TRBJ1-2; D not certain. The CDR3 extends over 15 amino acids. V lost 2 bases and J lost 7, with 17 bases in between. Germline CDR1 is MDHEN and CDR2 is SYDVKM. The CDR3 protein is CASSLIPVPRGGYTF. As DNA, the CDR3 is TGTGCCAGCAGTTTAATCCCGGTCCCCCGGGGTGGCTACACCTTC.

J is TRBJ1-1 and V is TRBV7-2; unclear D gene. Per germline, CDR1 SGHTA and CDR2 FQGNSA. The CDR3 has 13 residues. With 1 base removed from V and 5 bases from J, the gap between germline ends came to 8 bases. The CDR3 sequence: CASSLGWVTEAFF. The CDR3 nucleotides are TGTGCCAGCAGCTTAGGTTGGGTTACTGAAGCTTTCTTT.

The DNA for the CDR3 is TGTGCCAGCAACTGGGGGGCTGGAAACACCGGGGAGCTGTTTTTT. It is translated as CASNWGAGNTGELFF. The chain is built from TRBV2 and TRBJ2-2; either TRBD1 or TRBD2 may supply D (6 bases each). Germline-derived CDR1 and CDR2 are SNHLY and FYNNEI. With 7 bases removed from V and 2 bases from J, the gap between germline ends came to 14 bases. CDR3 length equals 15 residues.

This clone was counted only a few times. The V and J genes are TRBV7-2 and TRBJ2-2; D perhaps matches TRBD1 (6 bases). V lost 2 bases to trimming and J lost 2 bases, with 9 bases between them. Germline V gives CDR1 SGHTA, CDR2 FQGNSA. The CDR3 extends over 15 amino acids. The CDR3 protein is CASSLRTANTGELFF. The CDR3 coding sequence is TGTGCCAGCAGCTTAAGGACAGCAAACACCGGGGAGCTGTTTTTT.

The chain carries TRBV19 and TRBJ2-7, with D possibly TRBD1 on 8 matching bases. Deletions cut 5 bases from V and 6 bases from J, with 26 bases between. Per the germline V gene, CDR1 is LNHDA and CDR2 is SQIVND (reference sequence). This CDR3 contains 17 residues. The CDR3 region has the DNA TGTGCCAGTAGTCACTCCTTGGGACCGACAGGGGAGGGCGAGCAGTACTTC. It encodes CASSHSLGPTGEGEQYF.